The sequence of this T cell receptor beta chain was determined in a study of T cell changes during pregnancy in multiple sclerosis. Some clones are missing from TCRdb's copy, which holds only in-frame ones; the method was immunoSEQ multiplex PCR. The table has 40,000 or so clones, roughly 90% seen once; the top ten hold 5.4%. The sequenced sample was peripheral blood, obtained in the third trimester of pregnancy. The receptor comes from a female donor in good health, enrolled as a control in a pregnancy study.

CDR3 loop: CASSETSGEQFF. CDR3 bases: TGTGCCAGCAGCGAGACTAGCGGGGAGCAGTTCTTC. The rearrangement uses TRBV6-5 and TRBJ2-1; 10 nucleotides line up with TRBD2. This CDR3 has 12 residues. The V gene's germline CDR1 is MNHEY and CDR2 SVGAGI. Losses at the gene ends were 6 bases for V and 10 bases for J; bases not matched to a gene: 3.